The clone carrying this T cell receptor beta chain was observed a few times. The antigen remains undetermined. This specimen comes from a study of identical twins. The CDR3 loop spans 13 amino acids. CDR1 is LNHDA, CDR2 SQIVND, per germline (reference sequence). The germline V and J ends were trimmed by 6 bases and 4 bases, with 9 bases remaining between them. Whole-study results and caveats: Without tracking the same donors, conclusions rested on cross-sectional statistical analysis. Beta clonotypes that were abundant in cord blood contained fewer insertions, a pattern absent from memory repertoires.

Carrying unique molecular identifiers, the cDNA also gained a universal primer site through template switching. Each CDR3 protein is one row after TCRdb ran MiXCR on the 5' RACE reads. This sample yields hundreds of thousands of distinct CDR3 sequences, of which about 7.3% are seen a single time; 3.6% belongs to the top ten. The same specimen was also included in a second study, on yellow fever vaccine responses in identical twins.

Sequenced input: memory (CD45RO+) T cells sorted from blood. The TCR sequence derives from a woman aged 18-35 years in good health. The genes are TRBV19 and TRBJ1-4; D is possibly TRBD1 (5 bases). The CDR3 is CASRPRDNEKLFF. CDR3 bases: TGTGCCAGTAGGCCCAGGGATAATGAAAAACTGTTTTTT.